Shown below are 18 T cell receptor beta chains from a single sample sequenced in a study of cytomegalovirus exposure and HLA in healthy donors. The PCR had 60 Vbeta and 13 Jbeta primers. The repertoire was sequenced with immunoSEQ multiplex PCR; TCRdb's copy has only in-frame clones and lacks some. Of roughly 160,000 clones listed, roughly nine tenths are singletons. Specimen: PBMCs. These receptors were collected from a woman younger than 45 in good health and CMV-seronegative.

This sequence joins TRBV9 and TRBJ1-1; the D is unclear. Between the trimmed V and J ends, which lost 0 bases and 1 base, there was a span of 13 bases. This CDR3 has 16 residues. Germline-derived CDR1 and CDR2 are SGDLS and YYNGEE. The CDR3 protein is CASSVGLQYQNTEAFF. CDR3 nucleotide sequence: TGTGCCAGCAGCGTAGGGTTGCAGTACCAGAACACTGAAGCTTTCTTT.

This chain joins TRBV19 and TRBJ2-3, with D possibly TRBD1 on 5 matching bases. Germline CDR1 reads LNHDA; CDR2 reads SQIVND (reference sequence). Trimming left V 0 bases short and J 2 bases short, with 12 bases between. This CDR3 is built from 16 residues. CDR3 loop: CASSIEAGRFTDTQYF. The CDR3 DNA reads TGTGCCAGTAGTATAGAGGCAGGGCGATTCACAGATACGCAGTATTTT.

The CDR3 loop is CASSIDRGVTYEQYF. In DNA form, the CDR3 reads TGTGCCAGTAGTATAGATCGCGGGGTCACCTACGAGCAGTACTTC. The rearrangement joins TRBV19 to TRBJ2-7, with D possibly TRBD2 on 6 matching bases. Trimming shortened V by 0 bases and J by 2 bases, and 11 bases separated the two germline ends. Germline values: CDR1 LNHDA, CDR2 SQIVND (reference sequence). There are 15 residues in the CDR3.

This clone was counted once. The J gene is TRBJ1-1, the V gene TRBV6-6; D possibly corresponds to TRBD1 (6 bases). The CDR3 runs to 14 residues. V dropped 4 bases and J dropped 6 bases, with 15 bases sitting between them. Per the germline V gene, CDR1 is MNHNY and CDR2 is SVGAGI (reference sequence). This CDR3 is CASSSPGGAPEAFF. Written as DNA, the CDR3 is TGTGCCAGCAGTTCCCCGGGGGGGGCTCCTGAAGCTTTCTTT.

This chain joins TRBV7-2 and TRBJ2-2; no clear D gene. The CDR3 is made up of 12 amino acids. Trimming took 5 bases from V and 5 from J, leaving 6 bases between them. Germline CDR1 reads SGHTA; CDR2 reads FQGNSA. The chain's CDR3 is CASSLSTGELFF. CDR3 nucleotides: TGTGCCAGCAGCCTCAGTACCGGGGAGCTGTTTTTT.

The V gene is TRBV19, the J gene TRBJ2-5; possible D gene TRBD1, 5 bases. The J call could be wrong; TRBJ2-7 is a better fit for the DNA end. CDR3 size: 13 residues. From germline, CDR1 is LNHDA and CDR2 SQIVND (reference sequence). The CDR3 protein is CASSLGESYEQYF. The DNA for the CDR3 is TGTGCCAGTTCGCTAGGGGAATCCTACGAGCAGTACTTC.

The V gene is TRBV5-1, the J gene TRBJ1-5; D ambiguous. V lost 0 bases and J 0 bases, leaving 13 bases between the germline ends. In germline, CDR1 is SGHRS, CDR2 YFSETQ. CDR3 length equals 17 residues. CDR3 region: CASSLDGREYSNQPQHF. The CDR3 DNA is TGCGCCAGCAGCTTGGACGGTAGAGAATATAGCAATCAGCCCCAGCATTTT.

The CDR3: CASSPNRVGHSPLHF. The CDR3 DNA reads as TGCGCCAGCAGCCCCAACAGGGTCGGGCATTCACCCCTCCACTTT. The chain has TRBV5-1 and TRBJ1-6; tentative D call: TRBD1 (6 bases). Per germline, CDR1 SGHRS and CDR2 YFSETQ. There are 15 residues in the CDR3. V dropped 4 bases and J dropped 8 bases, with 16 bases sitting between them.

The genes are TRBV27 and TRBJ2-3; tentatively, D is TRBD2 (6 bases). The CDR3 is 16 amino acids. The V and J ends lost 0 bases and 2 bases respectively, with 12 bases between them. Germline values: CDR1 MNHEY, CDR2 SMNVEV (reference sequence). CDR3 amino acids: CASSLSRAGLTDTQYF. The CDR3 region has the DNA TGTGCCAGCAGTTTATCGAGGGCGGGACTCACAGATACGCAGTATTTT.

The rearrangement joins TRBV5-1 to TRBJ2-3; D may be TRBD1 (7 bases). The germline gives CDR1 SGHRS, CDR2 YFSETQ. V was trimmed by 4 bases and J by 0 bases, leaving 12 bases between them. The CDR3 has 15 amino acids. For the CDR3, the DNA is TGCGCCAGCAGCCCGACAGGGACTAGCACAGATACGCAGTATTTT. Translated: CASSPTGTSTDTQYF.

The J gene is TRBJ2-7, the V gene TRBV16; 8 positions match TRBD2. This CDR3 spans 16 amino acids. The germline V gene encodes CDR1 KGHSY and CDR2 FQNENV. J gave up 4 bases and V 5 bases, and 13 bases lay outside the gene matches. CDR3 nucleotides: TGTGCCAGCAGCTCACACGGGGGACTAGTGAGGTACGAGCAGTACTTC. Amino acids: CASSSHGGLVRYEQYF.

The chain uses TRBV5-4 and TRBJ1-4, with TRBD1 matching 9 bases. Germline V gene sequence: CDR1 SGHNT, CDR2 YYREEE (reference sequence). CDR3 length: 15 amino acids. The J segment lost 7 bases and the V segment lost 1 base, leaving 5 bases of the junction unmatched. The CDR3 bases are TGTGCCAGCAGCTTGAAACAGGGGGCTGGTGAAAAACTGTTTTTT. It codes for CASSLKQGAGEKLFF.

The CDR3: CATRRDRGYGYTF. The CDR3 DNA sequence: TGTGCCACCAGGAGGGACAGGGGCTATGGCTACACCTTC. The chain joins TRBV15 to TRBJ1-2; 10 nucleotides align to TRBD1. The CDR3 consists of 13 residues. Trimming cost V 6 bases and J 4 bases; bases outside gene matches: 2. Germline CDR1 LNHNV, CDR2 YYDKDF (reference sequence).

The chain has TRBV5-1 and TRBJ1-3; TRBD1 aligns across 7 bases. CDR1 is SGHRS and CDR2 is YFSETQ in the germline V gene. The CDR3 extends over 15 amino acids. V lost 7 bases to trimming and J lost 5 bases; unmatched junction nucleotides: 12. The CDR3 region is CASRSEQGIRNTIYF. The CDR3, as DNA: TGCGCCAGCCGATCTGAACAGGGGATTCGAAACACCATATATTTT.

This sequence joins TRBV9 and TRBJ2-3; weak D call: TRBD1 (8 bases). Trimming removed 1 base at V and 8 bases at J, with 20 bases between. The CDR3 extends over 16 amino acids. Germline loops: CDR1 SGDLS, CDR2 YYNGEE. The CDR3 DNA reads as TGTGCCAGCAGCGTAACCCCCGCGACAGGGGAGGGTACGCAGTATTTT. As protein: CASSVTPATGEGTQYF.

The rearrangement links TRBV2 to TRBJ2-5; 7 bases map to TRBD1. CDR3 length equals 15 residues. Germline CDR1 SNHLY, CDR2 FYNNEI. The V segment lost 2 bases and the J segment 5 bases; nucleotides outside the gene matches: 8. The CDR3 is CASSESVRGKETQYF. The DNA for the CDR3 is TGTGCCAGCAGTGAATCAGTCAGGGGGAAGGAGACCCAGTACTTC.

The CDR3 reads CASSRDLGQVDTQYF. Here the CDR3 DNA reads TGTGCCAGCTCACGGGATCTGGGACAGGTCGATACGCAGTATTTT. J is TRBJ2-3 and V is TRBV18, with 8 bases aligning to TRBD1. The germline CDR1 and CDR2 sequences are KGHSH and LQKENI. CDR3 length: 15 amino acids. V lost 4 bases to trimming and J lost 6 bases; unmatched junction nucleotides: 9.

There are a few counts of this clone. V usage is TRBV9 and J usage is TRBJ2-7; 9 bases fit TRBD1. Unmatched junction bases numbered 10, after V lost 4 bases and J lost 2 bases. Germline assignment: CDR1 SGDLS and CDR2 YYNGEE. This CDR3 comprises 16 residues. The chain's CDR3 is CASSSGRDRDPYEQYF. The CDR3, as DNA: TGTGCCAGCAGCTCTGGCCGGGACAGGGACCCCTACGAGCAGTACTTC.